The 11 T cell receptor beta chains listed next were all sequenced from one sample in a study of blood T cell repertoires in COVID-19. Assay used: immunoSEQ multiplex PCR; TCRdb lists only in-frame clones, some missing. The table shows about 210,000 clones, with 80% occurring only once. Sequenced sample: peripheral blood. These TCRs come from a human donor in a cohort sampled during active COVID-19.

The rearrangement joins TRBV12-3 or TRBV12-4 to TRBJ2-3, with D uncertain. The CDR3 is 12 amino acids. V was shortened by 4 bases and J by 8 bases, with 10 bases between the two germline ends. The CDR3 DNA sequence: TGTGCCAGCAGTTCCGCAATCGGTACGCAGTATTTT. This sequence encodes CASSSAIGTQYF.

This clone was observed a single time. The chain uses TRBV28 and TRBJ1-1; tentatively, D is TRBD1 (5 bases). The CDR3 contains 15 residues. Germline assignment: CDR1 MDHEN and CDR2 SYDVKM. Trimming removed 6 bases from V and 7 bases from J, with 21 bases in between. CDR3: CASSAPRTGVGEAFF. The CDR3 DNA reads TGTGCCAGCAGCGCGCCCCGGACGGGGGTGGGTGAAGCTTTCTTT.

In its sample, this clone was seen a few times. This chain uses TRBV27 with TRBJ2-5; 8 bases line up with TRBD2. The trim removed 5 bases at V and 9 bases at J, leaving 8 bases unmatched. CDR3 size: 13 residues. The germline gives CDR1 MNHEY, CDR2 SMNVEV (reference sequence). The CDR3 DNA reads TGTGCCAGCAGTGCCAGCGGGAGCTGGGCCCAGTACTTC. Translating gives CASSASGSWAQYF.

This chain connects TRBV10-3 to TRBJ2-1; 7 nucleotides agree with TRBD1. The CDR3 is 14 amino acids. Looked up from germline, CDR1 is ENHRY and CDR2 is SYGVKD. V was clipped by 3 bases and J by 5 bases; unmatched bases: 4. CDR3 nucleotide sequence: TGTGCCATCAGTGAATTGGGACAGAACAATGAGCAGTTCTTC. This codes for CAISELGQNNEQFF.

The chain uses TRBV27 and TRBJ2-1; TRBD1 matches at 8 bases. CDR1 and CDR2 from the germline V gene are MNHEY and SMNVEV (reference sequence). The CDR3 is made up of 15 amino acids. Trimming at V came to 5 bases and at J to 4 bases, leaving 7 bases not matched to a gene. The DNA for the CDR3 is TGTGCCAGCAGTCTAACAACAGGGGGATACAATGAGCAGTTCTTC. Its protein product is CASSLTTGGYNEQFF.

V and J are TRBV3-1 (or the pseudogene TRBV3-2) and TRBJ2-6; 11 bases line up with TRBD1. CDR1 and CDR2 from the germline V gene are LGHDT and YNNKEL (reference sequence). The CDR3 consists of 19 residues. The V gene end was trimmed by 3 bases and the J gene end by 0 bases; junction bases not matched to a gene: 7. CDR3 region: CASSQFRTGGYSGANVLTF. Here the CDR3 DNA reads TGTGCCAGCAGCCAGTTCCGGACAGGGGGCTACTCTGGGGCCAACGTCCTGACTTTC.

The V gene is TRBV7-8, the J gene TRBJ1-5; D is possibly TRBD1 (5 bases). Germline V lookup: CDR1 SGHVS, CDR2 FQNEAQ. Trimming shortened V by 1 base and J by 2 bases, and 12 bases separated the two germline ends. This CDR3 comprises 16 residues. The CDR3 loop reads CASSLDGQGRNQPQHF. The CDR3 nucleotides are TGTGCCAGCAGCTTAGACGGGCAGGGCCGCAATCAGCCCCAGCATTTT.

This chain uses TRBV28 with TRBJ2-7; D may be TRBD1 (6 bases). Trimming removed 6 bases at V and 6 bases at J, with 24 bases between. Germline values: CDR1 MDHEN, CDR2 SYDVKM. The CDR3 consists of 16 residues. CDR3 residues: CASSPPRDTWVGEQYF. The DNA of the CDR3 is TGTGCCAGCAGCCCCCCCCGGGACACCTGGGTCGGCGAGCAGTACTTC.

The chain combines TRBV3-1 (or the pseudogene TRBV3-2) with TRBJ2-2; D perhaps matches TRBD2 (6 bases). CDR1 and CDR2 (germline): LGHDT, YNNKEL (reference sequence). The CDR3 loop spans 15 amino acids. The germline V and J ends were trimmed by 5 bases and 4 bases, with 14 bases remaining between them. The CDR3 spells CASSGRLDTTGELFF. The DNA of the CDR3 is TGTGCCAGCAGCGGGAGACTAGACACCACCGGGGAGCTGTTTTTT.

The V and J genes are TRBV5-1 and TRBJ2-7; TRBD1 matches 7 bases. CDR3 size: 13 residues. The germline gives CDR1 SGHRS, CDR2 YFSETQ. The junction had 4 bases not matched to a gene; V was cut back by 4 bases and J by 3 bases. CDR3 bases: TGCGCCAGCAGCACTGGGACAGACTACGAGCAGTACTTC. Translation: CASSTGTDYEQYF. Variable domain in full (rest from reference TRBV5-1 and TRBJ2-7): KAGVTQTPRYLIKTRGQQVTLSCSPISGHRSVSWYQQTPGQGLQFLFEYFSETQRNKGNFPGRFSGRQFSNSRSEMNVSTLELGDSALYLCASSTGTDYEQYFGPGTRLTVT.

The J gene is TRBJ2-7, the V gene TRBV27; 11 bases match TRBD2. V was pared by 6 bases and J by 4 bases, with 11 bases of the junction left unmatched. The CDR3 consists of 16 residues. Looked up from germline, CDR1 is MNHEY and CDR2 is SMNVEV (reference sequence). The CDR3 region is CASSPKPLAGGYEQYF. Here the CDR3 DNA reads TGTGCCAGCAGCCCTAAACCGCTAGCGGGAGGTTACGAGCAGTACTTC.